The present TCR beta chain was sequenced within a study of blood T cell repertoires in COVID-19. This CDR3 contains 15 residues. From germline, CDR1 is SGHRS and CDR2 YFSETQ. The J segment lost 3 bases and the V segment lost 5 bases, leaving 8 bases of the junction unmatched. The table came from immunoSEQ multiplex PCR; TCRdb's copy has only in-frame clones and leaves some out. The sample contains under 350,000 clones, 80% to 90% of which appear only once. The sample consisted of peripheral blood. This receptor was taken from an older woman with acute or convalescent COVID-19. This chain joins TRBV5-1 and TRBJ1-3; 7 bases align to TRBD1. DNA for the CDR3: TGCGCCAGCAGAAGAGGGGGCGAAGGTGGAAACACCATATATTTT. Protein: CASRRGGEGGNTIYF.